These 24 T cell receptor beta chains originate from one sample sequenced in a study of T cell repertoires in cytomegalovirus infection. One entry per CDR3 protein, called by TCRdb with MiXCR from the reads. The data hold roughly 630,000 distinct CDR3 sequences, with 20% to 25% observed a single time. Sequencing used CD8+ T cells from PBMCs. The receptors were gathered from a human donor in good health (CMV status not recorded). Some clones in this sample may be carry-over from other donors' samples.

The V and J genes are TRBV13 and TRBJ1-4; possible D gene TRBD1, 5 bases. Trimming removed 4 bases from V and 3 bases from J, with 9 bases in between. Looked up from germline, CDR1 is PRHDT and CDR2 is FYEKMQ (reference sequence). The CDR3 spans 14 residues. The CDR3 reads CASSYGTPNEKLFF. The CDR3 region has the DNA TGTGCCAGCAGCTACGGGACCCCTAATGAAAAACTGTTTTTT.

This clonotype was seen at least ten times. V is TRBV7-2 and J is TRBJ1-1; D not certain. Deletions cut 2 bases from V and 1 base from J, with 14 bases between. From germline, CDR1 is SGHTA and CDR2 FQGNSA. The CDR3 extends over 16 amino acids. The DNA for the CDR3 is TGTGCCAGCAGCTTAATTAGGTATCGGGGGAACACTGAAGCTTTCTTT. This gives the protein CASSLIRYRGNTEAFF.

This clonotype was counted only a few times. In DNA form, the CDR3 reads TGTGCCAGTAGTACCAGCGGGGGGGCGCGCGAGCAGTACTTC. Encoded protein: CASSTSGGAREQYF. J is TRBJ2-7 and V is TRBV19; 10 bases match TRBD2. The germline V gene has CDR1 LNHDA and CDR2 SQIVND (reference sequence). The CDR3 covers 14 residues. The V and J ends lost 4 bases and 6 bases, in that order; junction bases with no gene match: 6.

This rearrangement joins TRBV9 to TRBJ2-7, with D possibly matching TRBD1 (6 bases). This CDR3 contains 14 residues. Per germline, CDR1 SGDLS and CDR2 YYNGEE. V was shortened by 0 bases and J by 0 bases, with 7 bases between the two germline ends. The CDR3 bases are TGTGCCAGCAGCGTAGACAGGGACTCCTACGAGCAGTACGTC. Protein product: CASSVDRDSYEQYV.

The chain recombines TRBV20-1 with TRBJ2-5, with 8 bases identical to TRBD2. The CDR3 extends over 15 amino acids. Per the germline V gene, CDR1 is DFQATT and CDR2 is SNEGSKA (reference sequence). The V gene end was trimmed by 0 bases and the J gene end by 3 bases; junction bases not matched to a gene: 6. CDR3: CSARDRLAGKETQYF. CDR3 coding DNA: TGCAGTGCTAGAGATCGATTAGCGGGGAAAGAGACCCAGTACTTC.

V usage is TRBV20-1 and J usage is TRBJ2-7; TRBD1 matches at 7 bases. The CDR3 sequence is 15 residues long. Germline V gene data show CDR1 as DFQATT and CDR2 as SNEGSKA (reference sequence). V gave up 0 bases and J gave up 0 bases; unmatched junction bases: 5. The CDR3 DNA reads as TGCAGTGCTAGAGACACAGGGGACGTCTCCTACGAGCAGTACTTC. It codes for CSARDTGDVSYEQYF.

This clonotype was observed many times. J is TRBJ2-3 and V is TRBV7-2, with a possible D match to TRBD2 (7 bases). The CDR3 extends over 18 amino acids. V shed 2 bases and J shed 0 bases, with 18 bases lying between them. The germline V gene has CDR1 SGHTA and CDR2 FQGNSA. CDR3 in amino acids: CASSLNGWRGPSTDTQYF. The CDR3 DNA reads TGTGCCAGCAGCTTAAACGGATGGCGGGGGCCCAGCACAGATACGCAGTATTTT.

Concerning this clonotype itself: A much bigger clone sits one base away, suggesting this may be a read error. This chain links TRBV20-1 with TRBJ1-2; D gene unclear. Germline-derived CDR1 and CDR2 are DFQATT and SNEGSKA (reference sequence). Trimming removed 8 bases from V and 5 bases from J, with 18 bases in between. The CDR3 runs to 13 residues. This CDR3 is CSTHTARAYGYTF. CDR3 nucleotide sequence: TGCAGTACACATACGGCGAGGGCATATGGCTACACCTTC.

This chain links TRBV12-5 with TRBJ1-1; tentative D call: TRBD1 (5 bases). From germline, CDR1 is LGHNT and CDR2 FRNRAP. The CDR3 runs to 13 residues. V was clipped by 6 bases and J by 1 base, with 9 bases between them. The CDR3 coding sequence is TGTGCTAGTGGCCTGGACACGAACACTGAAGCTTTCTTT. Translating gives CASGLDTNTEAFF. The complete variable domain, with remaining parts taken from reference TRBV12-5 and TRBJ1-1, reads DARVTQTPRHKVTEMGQEVTMRCQPILGHNTVFWYRQTMMQGLELLAYFRNRAPLDDSGMPKDRFSAEMPDATLATLKIQPSEPRDSAVYFCASGLDTNTEAFFGQGTRLTVV.

This clonotype is medium-sized by share. The V gene is TRBV7-9, the J gene TRBJ2-7, with D perhaps TRBD1 or TRBD2 (5 bases each). Germline loops: CDR1 SEHNR, CDR2 FQNEAQ (reference sequence). The CDR3 is 11 amino acids. Trimming removed 3 bases at V and 7 bases at J, with 7 bases between. CDR3 DNA: TGTGCCAGCAGCTTGGGACGTGAGCAGTACTTC. It codes for CASSLGREQYF.

The chain carries TRBV29-1 and TRBJ2-2; D not resolved. V lost 8 bases and J 6 bases, leaving 13 bases between the germline ends. From germline, CDR1 is SQVTM and CDR2 ANQGSEA. This CDR3 contains 12 residues. The CDR3 spells CSTRLGAGELFF. CDR3 in DNA: TGCAGCACACGATTGGGTGCCGGGGAGCTGTTTTTT.

This chain connects TRBV14 to TRBJ2-4; D remains unclear. V shed 4 bases and J shed 7 bases, with 14 bases lying between them. CDR3 size: 14 residues. The germline CDR1 and CDR2 sequences are SGHDN and FVKESK. Here the CDR3 DNA reads TGTGCCAGCAGCCCAGCCCGTTTGGTGAACATTCAGTACTTC. Protein: CASSPARLVNIQYF.

The J gene is TRBJ2-7, the V gene TRBV28, with D perhaps matching TRBD2 (5 bases). With 6 bases removed from V and 3 bases from J, the gap between germline ends came to 15 bases. This CDR3 comprises 14 residues. Germline V CDR1 and CDR2: MDHEN, SYDVKM. The CDR3 nucleotides read TGTGCCAGCAGGAGGGCACTAGGCATCTACGAGCAGTACGTC. Amino acid sequence: CASRRALGIYEQYV.

The chain couples TRBV28 to TRBJ1-1; 7 nucleotides agree with TRBD1. Germline CDR1 MDHEN, CDR2 SYDVKM. Trimming cost V 5 bases and J 6 bases; bases outside gene matches: 9. This CDR3 spans 14 amino acids. CDR3 loop: CASSQISGGSEAFF. The CDR3 nucleotides read TGTGCCAGCAGTCAAATATCAGGGGGTTCTGAAGCTTTCTTT. Full variable domain (missing parts from reference TRBV28 and TRBJ1-1): DVKVTQSSRYLVKRTGEKVFLECVQDMDHENMFWYRQDPGLGLRLIYFSYDVKMKEKGDIPEGYSVSREKKERFSLILESASTNQTSMYLCASSQISGGSEAFFGQGTRLTVV.

In its sample, this clonotype was seen a few times. The genes are TRBV7-9 and TRBJ2-7; D is possibly TRBD2 (7 bases). The CDR3 contains 14 residues. Germline V CDR1 and CDR2: SEHNR, FQNEAQ (reference sequence). The V end was cut by 7 bases, the J end by 3 bases, with 16 bases between. In DNA form, the CDR3 reads TGTGCCAGCACCCAGGGGAGGGACGACTACGAGCAGTACTTC. Its translation is CASTQGRDDYEQYF.

This clonotype was recorded many times. The J gene is TRBJ2-7, the V gene TRBV7-6; no definite D call. CDR1 is SGHVS, CDR2 FNYEAQ, per germline. V gave up 6 bases and J gave up 3 bases, with 18 bases separating them. The CDR3 sequence is 15 residues long. CDR3 DNA: TGTGCCAGCAGTCCCAACCTCGGACGGAACTACGAGCAGTACTTC. It encodes CASSPNLGRNYEQYF.

The chain has TRBV28 and TRBJ1-5; 9 nucleotides match TRBD1. The junction had 11 bases not matched to a gene; V was cut back by 6 bases and J by 5 bases. The CDR3 totals 16 residues. Germline V gives CDR1 MDHEN, CDR2 SYDVKM. The CDR3 here is CASSPGQGYRYQPQHF. The CDR3 nucleotides are TGTGCCAGCAGCCCCGGACAGGGGTATCGCTATCAGCCCCAGCATTTT.

This clonotype was seen at least ten times. V and J are TRBV12-3 or TRBV12-4 and TRBJ2-3; TRBD1 agrees at 7 bases. The CDR3 contains 13 residues. Trimming removed 7 bases from V and 4 bases from J; junction bases left unmatched: 5. This CDR3 reads CASTQQGPDTQYF. The CDR3 region has the DNA TGTGCCAGCACCCAACAGGGGCCAGATACGCAGTATTTT.

This clonotype was found many times. The chain recombines TRBV7-9 with TRBJ2-7; D possibly corresponds to TRBD1 (6 bases). Trimming stripped 3 bases from V and 0 bases from J, with 15 bases between. CDR1 is SEHNR and CDR2 is FQNEAQ in the germline V gene (reference sequence). The CDR3 runs to 16 residues. CDR3 protein: CASSFEPGTISYEQYF. The CDR3 DNA is TGTGCCAGCAGCTTTGAACCTGGGACAATCTCCTACGAGCAGTACTTC. Full variable domain (remainder filled in from reference TRBV7-9 and TRBJ2-7): DTGVSQNPRHKITKRGQNVTFRCDPISEHNRLYWYRQTLGQGPEFLTYFQNEAQLEKSRLLSDRFSAERPKGSFSTLEIQRTEQGDSAMYLCASSFEPGTISYEQYFGPGTRLTVT.

This clonotype was recorded many times. The chain carries TRBV6-2 or TRBV6-3 and TRBJ2-2, with D perhaps assigned TRBD1 or TRBD2 (6 bases each). In germline, CDR1 is MNHEY, CDR2 SVGEGT. Trimming stripped 8 bases from V and 0 bases from J, with 19 bases between. This CDR3 is built from 17 residues. The CDR3 sequence: CASGGPSIKPNTGELFF. The CDR3 coding sequence is TGTGCCAGCGGGGGGCCCTCAATAAAACCGAACACCGGGGAGCTGTTTTTT.

This clonotype was picked up a small number of times. The genes are TRBV7-9 and TRBJ2-3; D unresolved. Looked up from germline, CDR1 is SEHNR and CDR2 is FQNEAQ (reference sequence). Trimming removed 5 bases from V and 2 bases from J, with 14 bases in between. The CDR3 spans 15 residues. The CDR3 here is CASSPVGEATDTQYF. CDR3 coding DNA: TGTGCCAGCAGCCCGGTTGGAGAGGCCACAGATACGCAGTATTTT.

This clonotype was observed a handful of times. V and J are TRBV5-6 and TRBJ1-1, with a possible D match to TRBD1 (6 bases). Trimming left V 6 bases short and J 6 bases short, with 18 bases between. The CDR3 totals 14 residues. Germline V gene sequence: CDR1 SGHDT, CDR2 YYEEEE. CDR3 residues: CASTATGRQAEAFF. The DNA of the CDR3 is TGTGCCAGCACCGCAACAGGGAGGCAAGCTGAAGCTTTCTTT.

Notes on this clonotype: One base away lies a much larger clone, so this may be a sequencing read error. V gene TRBV7-2 combines with J gene TRBJ2-7; D might be TRBD2 (6 bases). CDR3 length equals 15 residues. Germline V gene data show CDR1 as SGHTA and CDR2 as FQGNSA. V was clipped by 5 bases and J by 3 bases, with 17 bases between them. As DNA, the CDR3 is TGTGCCAGCAGCCTATTTAGCGGAAACTTCTACGAGCAGTACTTC. Protein product: CASSLFSGNFYEQYF.

The CDR3 nucleotides are TGTGCCACTTCAGGGGACACCGGGGAGCTGTTTTTT. Its translation: CATSGDTGELFF. The chain uses TRBV10-3 and TRBJ2-2, with D possibly TRBD1 on 6 matching bases. The length of the CDR3 is 12 residues. V dropped 10 bases and J dropped 3 bases, with 9 bases sitting between them. From germline, CDR1 is ENHRY and CDR2 SYGVKD.